A single sample gave rise to the 28 T cell receptor beta chains below, sequenced in a study of blood T cell repertoires in COVID-19. The repertoire was sequenced with immunoSEQ multiplex PCR; TCRdb's copy has only in-frame clones and lacks some. Here the sample spans 140,000 to 150,000 clones, almost 85% being singletons. Sequencing input: PBMCs or T cells enriched from blood (not recorded which). The receptor set was obtained from a woman aged 45-65 years with acute COVID-19.

The CDR3 loop is CASSIRTSGTRELFF. In DNA form, the CDR3 reads TGTGCCAGTAGTATAAGGACTAGCGGGACCCGGGAGCTGTTTTTT. This chain connects TRBV19 to TRBJ2-2; 12 bases map to TRBD2. Losses at the gene ends were 2 bases for V and 9 bases for J; bases not matched to a gene: 4. Germline CDR1 reads LNHDA; CDR2 reads SQIVND (reference sequence). There are 15 residues in the CDR3. The full variable domain, with the rest looked up from reference TRBV19 and TRBJ2-2, is DGGITQSPKYLFRKEGQNVTLSCEQNLNHDAMYWYRQDPGQGLRLIYYSQIVNDFQKGDIAEGYSVSREKKESFPLTVTSAQKNPTAFYLCASSIRTSGTRELFFGEGSRLTVL.

The J gene is TRBJ1-2, the V gene TRBV2; D gene ambiguous. V lost 8 bases to trimming and J lost 0 bases, with 22 bases between them. Germline CDR1 SNHLY, CDR2 FYNNEI. The CDR3 has 17 residues. The CDR3 DNA is TGTGCCAGCGCACCTTCATCCGGCGGGGTGCCTAACTATGGCTACACCTTC. Protein: CASAPSSGGVPNYGYTF.

This clone was recorded once. In the same sample, other DNA sequences code for this CDR3. The rearrangement links TRBV4-1 to TRBJ1-4; D is perhaps TRBD1 (5 bases). Germline V CDR1 and CDR2: MGHRA, YSYEKL. This CDR3 comprises 15 residues. V lost 3 bases to trimming and J lost 1 base, with 9 bases between them. CDR3 sequence reads: CASSQRGGTNEKLFF. The CDR3 nucleotides are TGCGCCAGCAGCCAGCGGGGCGGAACTAATGAAAAACTGTTTTTT.

This clone was observed a few times. The chain links TRBV6-6 to TRBJ2-7; 14 nucleotides align to TRBD2. The CDR3 runs to 14 residues. V dropped 6 bases and J dropped 5; count of bases not matched to a gene: 3. Germline CDR1 reads MNHNY; CDR2 reads SVGAGI (reference sequence). CDR3 in amino acids: CASSPGLAGDEQYF. The CDR3 DNA reads TGTGCCAGCAGCCCGGGACTAGCGGGAGACGAGCAGTACTTC.

This clone turned up a few times. The rearrangement uses TRBV19 and TRBJ1-2; perhaps TRBD1 as D (5 bases). The CDR3 has 13 residues. Looked up from germline, CDR1 is LNHDA and CDR2 is SQIVND (reference sequence). Trimming took off 5 bases at V and 9 bases at J, with 16 bases between the two ends. The CDR3: CASSWQGGKSYTF. The CDR3 DNA follows: TGTGCCAGTAGTTGGCAGGGCGGGAAGAGCTACACCTTC.

This clone was seen only a few times. The chain is built from TRBV30 and TRBJ2-2, with a possible D match to TRBD2 (5 bases). The CDR3 is 15 amino acids. With 1 base removed from V and 5 bases from J, the gap between germline ends came to 14 bases. The germline CDR1 and CDR2 sequences are GTSNPN and SVGIG (reference sequence). As DNA, the CDR3 is TGTGCCTGGAGTGGGGGATTAGCGTTAACCGGGGAGCTGTTTTTT. Translation: CAWSGGLALTGELFF.

V gene TRBV11-2 combines with J gene TRBJ2-5; the D is unclear. CDR1 is SGHAT and CDR2 is FQNNGV in the germline V gene. The V and J ends lost 0 bases and 5 bases respectively, with 10 bases between them. There are 14 residues in the CDR3. CDR3 DNA sequence: TGTGCCAGCAGCTTAGATCGCACGAGGGAGACCCAGTACTTC. Protein: CASSLDRTRETQYF.

The V gene is TRBV24-1, the J gene TRBJ2-3, with D possibly TRBD1 on 6 matching bases. This CDR3 spans 18 amino acids. Looked up from germline, CDR1 is KGHDR and CDR2 is SFDVKD. Trimming cost V 3 bases and J 5 bases, with 23 bases left between them. The CDR3 spells CATSDALGAGDIKDTQYF. In nucleotides, the CDR3 is TGTGCCACCAGTGATGCACTCGGGGCAGGGGATATCAAAGATACGCAGTATTTT.

This sequence joins TRBV6-6 and TRBJ1-2; 8 bases are a match to TRBD1. This CDR3 is 14 amino acids long. Germline trimming cut 5 bases from V and 8 bases from J; bases unmatched to any gene: 10. Germline CDR1 is MNHNY and CDR2 is SVGAGI (reference sequence). The CDR3 loop reads CASSLGQALRGYTF. CDR3 nucleotide sequence: TGTGCCAGCAGTCTGGGACAGGCCCTTCGGGGCTACACCTTC.

The chain recombines TRBV7-3 with TRBJ2-1; TRBD2 is a possible D gene (5 bases). The CDR3 totals 15 residues. The V end was cut by 0 bases, the J end by 6 bases, with 12 bases between. Germline CDR1 and CDR2: SGHTA and FQGTGA. The CDR3 DNA sequence: TGTGCCAGCAGCTTAACGCGGGCTCCCGGCAATGAGCAGTTCTTC. It encodes CASSLTRAPGNEQFF.

V is TRBV5-1 and J is TRBJ2-3, with D perhaps matching TRBD2 (6 bases). The CDR3 has 14 residues. V was clipped by 2 bases and J by 1 base, with 8 bases between them. Germline V gene data show CDR1 as SGHRS and CDR2 as YFSETQ. The CDR3 sequence: CASSFGGGTDTQYF. The CDR3, as DNA: TGCGCCAGCAGCTTCGGCGGGGGCACAGATACGCAGTATTTT.

The chain links TRBV27 to TRBJ2-7; D is undetermined. CDR3 length equals 15 residues. V shed 6 bases and J shed 3 bases, with 18 bases lying between them. Germline CDR1 MNHEY, CDR2 SMNVEV (reference sequence). CDR3 sequence: CASSRDSTLLYEQYF. In DNA form, the CDR3 reads TGTGCCAGCAGCCGCGACTCGACTCTTCTCTACGAGCAGTACTTC.

The chain carries TRBV7-9 and TRBJ1-2; D is undetermined. The CDR3 loop spans 16 amino acids. The germline V and J ends were trimmed by 1 base and 4 bases, with 16 bases remaining between them. The germline gives CDR1 SEHNR, CDR2 FQNEAQ (reference sequence). CDR3 nucleotide sequence: TGTGCCAGCAGCTTAGGAGGAGAAAGATCCTCCTATGGCTACACCTTC. It codes for CASSLGGERSSYGYTF. The full variable domain, completed using reference TRBV7-9 and TRBJ1-2, is DTGVSQNPRHKITKRGQNVTFRCDPISEHNRLYWYRQTLGQGPEFLTYFQNEAQLEKSRLLSDRFSAERPKGSFSTLEIQRTEQGDSAMYLCASSLGGERSSYGYTFGSGTRLTVV.

The chain has TRBV19 and TRBJ1-5; D unclear. The germline CDR1 and CDR2 sequences are LNHDA and SQIVND (reference sequence). Trimming shortened V by 6 bases and J by 1 base, and 13 bases separated the two germline ends. The CDR3 spans 15 residues. CDR3 in DNA: TGTGCCAGTAGCTACTTCGGGGAAAGCAATCAGCCCCAGCATTTT. This encodes CASSYFGESNQPQHF.

This chain links TRBV7-9 with TRBJ1-5; a possible D gene is TRBD1 (6 bases). The V gene's germline CDR1 is SEHNR and CDR2 FQNEAQ (reference sequence). CDR3 length equals 13 residues. V was pared by 8 bases and J by 2 bases, with 10 bases between. CDR3 sequence: CASGRGGNQPQHF. The CDR3 DNA sequence: TGTGCCAGCGGCAGGGGAGGCAATCAGCCCCAGCATTTT. Together with reference TRBV7-9 and TRBJ1-5, the CDR3 gives the full variable domain: DTGVSQNPRHKITKRGQNVTFRCDPISEHNRLYWYRQTLGQGPEFLTYFQNEAQLEKSRLLSDRFSAERPKGSFSTLEIQRTEQGDSAMYLCASGRGGNQPQHFGDGTRLSIL.

The CDR3 DNA reads TGTGCCAGCAGCTCACTAGCGGGATCCTACGAGCAGTACTTC. This codes for CASSSLAGSYEQYF. The chain has TRBV7-8 and TRBJ2-7; TRBD2 matches at 10 bases. The CDR3 has 14 amino acids. The germline CDR1 and CDR2 sequences are SGHVS and FQNEAQ. J lost 1 base, V lost 4 bases, and 1 base had no gene match. Using reference TRBV7-8 and TRBJ2-7 for the parts outside the CDR3, the full variable domain is GAGVSQSPRYKVAKRGQDVALRCDPISGHVSLFWYQQALGQGPEFLTYFQNEAQLDKSGLPSDRFFAERPEGSVSTLKIQRTQQEDSAVYLCASSSLAGSYEQYFGPGTRLTVT.

The chain carries TRBV3-1 (or the pseudogene TRBV3-2) and TRBJ2-6; D perhaps matches TRBD2 (5 bases). Deletions cut 4 bases from V and 2 bases from J, with 15 bases between. CDR3 length equals 17 residues. Germline assignment: CDR1 LGHDT and CDR2 YNNKEL (reference sequence). In DNA, the CDR3 is TGTGCCAGCAGCCCCGCATTTCGAGGGACTGGGGCCAACGTCCTGACTTTC. Amino acid sequence: CASSPAFRGTGANVLTF.

The rearrangement links TRBV3-1 (or the pseudogene TRBV3-2) to TRBJ1-2; 7 nucleotides align to TRBD1. V shed 1 base, J shed 6 bases, and the junction held 8 bases outside the gene matches. There are 15 residues in the CDR3. Germline V gene sequence: CDR1 LGHDT, CDR2 YNNKEL (reference sequence). The CDR3, as DNA: TGTGCCAGCAGCCAAGTTCGGTCACAGGGGAATGGCTACACCTTC. The encoded protein is CASSQVRSQGNGYTF.

The chain uses TRBV14 and TRBJ2-1, with 10 bases that match TRBD2. Trimming removed 3 bases from V and 0 bases from J; junction bases left unmatched: 11. CDR1 is SGHDN, CDR2 FVKESK, per germline. The CDR3 sequence is 19 residues long. This CDR3 reads CASSHATSGPLSSYNEQFF. DNA for the CDR3: TGTGCCAGCAGCCACGCGACTAGCGGGCCCCTAAGCTCCTACAATGAGCAGTTCTTC.

This clone has only one observation. The chain combines TRBV2 with TRBJ1-5; maybe TRBD1 (6 bases). V lost 5 bases and J lost 6, with 20 bases in between. Germline lookup yields CDR1 SNHLY and CDR2 FYNNEI. The CDR3 is made up of 16 amino acids. The CDR3 coding sequence is TGTGCCAGCAGTACTAATATACCAGGGGTTAGTCAGCCCCAGCATTTT. Protein product: CASSTNIPGVSQPQHF.

This chain uses TRBV7-8 with TRBJ2-2; 8 positions agree with TRBD2. V lost 3 bases and J lost 0; bases outside the gene matches: 3. CDR1 and CDR2 (germline): SGHVS, FQNEAQ. The CDR3 is 16 residues long. As DNA, the CDR3 is TGTGCCAGCAGCTTTACTAGCGGTGCGAACACCGGGGAGCTGTTTTTT. Protein sequence: CASSFTSGANTGELFF.

The chain recombines TRBV30 with TRBJ1-6, with TRBD1 as a possible D gene (6 bases). This CDR3 has 15 amino acids. V dropped 0 bases and J dropped 10 bases, with 16 bases sitting between them. In germline, CDR1 is GTSNPN, CDR2 SVGIG (reference sequence). The DNA for the CDR3 is TGTGCCTGGAGTGTACAACGGCAGGGGTGGTCACCCCTCCACTTT. This codes for CAWSVQRQGWSPLHF.

J is TRBJ2-3 and V is TRBV27; 8 nucleotides line up with TRBD2. The CDR3 length is 15 residues. Germline CDR1 MNHEY, CDR2 SMNVEV (reference sequence). V dropped 6 bases and J dropped 4; count of bases not matched to a gene: 9. CDR3 region: CASSWRGAGADTQYF. The CDR3 bases are TGTGCCAGCAGCTGGCGGGGAGCGGGAGCAGATACGCAGTATTTT.

The chain links TRBV6-4 to TRBJ2-7, with 9 bases identical to TRBD1. V dropped 4 bases and J dropped 3; count of bases not matched to a gene: 10. From germline, CDR1 is MRHNA and CDR2 SNTAGT. The CDR3 runs 16 residues. The DNA for the CDR3 is TGTGCCAGCAGTGTGGATTGGGACAGGGCTTGCTACGAGCAGTACTTC. This gives the protein CASSVDWDRACYEQYF.

V gene TRBV6-4 combines with J gene TRBJ2-7, with 8 bases aligning to TRBD1. With 6 bases clipped from V and 7 bases from J, the junction kept 17 bases outside the gene matches. The CDR3 consists of 16 residues. Germline CDR1 and CDR2: MRHNA and SNTAGT. As DNA, the CDR3 is TGTGCCAGCAGAGCCAAGGCACACCAGGGGGCAAAAGAGCAGTACTTC. It yields the protein CASRAKAHQGAKEQYF.

This chain connects TRBV27 to TRBJ1-1, with TRBD1 as a possible D gene (5 bases). The CDR3 consists of 15 residues. CDR1 is MNHEY, CDR2 SMNVEV, per germline (reference sequence). With 5 bases removed from V and 5 bases from J, the gap between germline ends came to 18 bases. DNA for the CDR3: TGTGCCAGCAGTACTGGCCAGGGTGGAAGAACTGAAGCTTTCTTT. Encoded protein: CASSTGQGGRTEAFF.

V and J are TRBV30 and TRBJ1-2, with a possible D match to TRBD1 (5 bases). Trimming took off 2 bases at V and 0 bases at J, with 10 bases between the two ends. Germline V gene data show CDR1 as GTSNPN and CDR2 as SVGIG (reference sequence). The CDR3 is 14 amino acids. The DNA of the CDR3 is TGTGCCTGGAGTCAACAGGTGACTAACTATGGCTACACCTTC. Amino acids: CAWSQQVTNYGYTF. The complete variable domain, with remaining parts taken from reference TRBV30 and TRBJ1-2, reads SQTIHQWPATLVQPVGSPLSLECTVEGTSNPNLYWYRQAAGRGLQLLFYSVGIGQISSEVPQNLSASRPQDRQFILSSKKLLLSDSGFYLCAWSQQVTNYGYTFGSGTRLTVV.

The chain couples TRBV19 to TRBJ1-5; a weak D match, TRBD1 (5 bases). The germline gives CDR1 LNHDA, CDR2 SQIVND (reference sequence). With 1 base removed from V and 0 bases from J, the gap between germline ends came to 10 bases. The CDR3 has 16 amino acids. The CDR3 is CASSIAARASNQPQHF. The CDR3 DNA sequence: TGTGCCAGTAGTATAGCAGCCAGGGCTAGCAATCAGCCCCAGCATTTT. Variable domain in full (rest from reference TRBV19 and TRBJ1-5): DGGITQSPKYLFRKEGQNVTLSCEQNLNHDAMYWYRQDPGQGLRLIYYSQIVNDFQKGDIAEGYSVSREKKESFPLTVTSAQKNPTAFYLCASSIAARASNQPQHFGDGTRLSIL.